The rows below give T cell receptor beta chains drawn from one sample of a study of blood T cell repertoires in COVID-19. Sequencing was performed with immunoSEQ multiplex PCR; in TCRdb, only in-frame clones are kept and a portion is missing. In the table there are roughly 500,000 clones, around 89% of which are singletons. Sequencing used PBMCs or T cells enriched from blood (not recorded which). The receptors were gathered from a woman aged 35 to 49 who had recovered from COVID-19. CDR3s include the opening cysteine and the closing phenylalanine or tryptophan. D genes are given only for firm matches. Clone sizes are given selectively: once, few, many, or a class where the clone is expanded.

clone_size	v_call	j_call	d_call	cdr3_aa	cdr3_nt
many	TRBV30	TRBJ1-6	NA	CAWSETDNSPLHF	TGTGCCTGGAGCGAGACAGATAATTCACCCCTCCACTTT
NA	TRBV9	TRBJ2-5	TRBD1	CASSVGDRGRETQYF	TGTGCCAGCAGCGTAGGGGACAGGGGCCGAGAGACCCAGTACTTC
few	TRBV9	TRBJ2-6	NA	CASSVATQAANVLTF	TGTGCCAGCAGCGTAGCTACCCAGGCGGCCAACGTCCTGACTTTC
few	TRBV7-2	TRBJ2-2	TRBD2	CASSASGVNTGELFF	TGTGCCAGCAGCGCTAGCGGGGTGAACACCGGGGAGCTGTTTTTT
NA	TRBV6-2/TRBV6-3	TRBJ2-5	NA	CASSPQQPEGTQYF	TGTGCCAGCAGCCCACAGCAGCCTGAAGGGACCCAGTACTTC
NA	TRBV5-4	TRBJ2-7	NA	CASSLALRPSEQYF	TGTGCCAGCAGCTTGGCACTCCGACCTAGCGAGCAGTACTTC
NA	TRBV11-2	TRBJ2-5	TRBD2	CASSSPWGGIEQETQYF	TGTGCCAGCAGCTCCCCTTGGGGGGGTATAGAACAAGAGACCCAGTACTTC
NA	TRBV13	TRBJ1-1	NA	CASSSDGEMNTEAFF	TGTGCCAGCAGCTCCGACGGGGAAATGAACACTGAAGCTTTCTTT
few	TRBV2	TRBJ2-5	NA	CASSDKNPRETQYF	TGTGCCAGCAGTGATAAAAACCCCCGGGAGACCCAGTACTTC
NA	TRBV3-1/TRBV3-2	TRBJ1-2	NA	CASSQGAANYGYTF	TGTGCCAGCAGCCAAGGCGCTGCTAACTATGGCTACACCTTC
NA	TRBV14	TRBJ1-6	NA	CASSQGTGNSPLHF	TGTGCCAGCAGCCAGGGAACGGGGAATTCACCCCTCCACTTT
NA	TRBV11-2	TRBJ1-1	NA	CASSSLSHGTSTEAFF	TGTGCCAGCAGCTCGCTATCACATGGGACAAGCACTGAAGCTTTCTTT
NA	TRBV6-6	TRBJ2-7	TRBD2	CASSRLAGAREQYF	TGTGCCAGCAGTAGACTAGCGGGAGCCCGCGAGCAGTACTTC
NA	TRBV19	TRBJ1-1	NA	CASSRTQGNTEAFF	TGTGCCAGTAGTAGAACACAGGGGAACACTGAAGCTTTCTTT
NA	TRBV24-1	TRBJ1-1	TRBD1	CATRQGDTEAFF	TGTGCCACCAGGCAGGGGGACACTGAAGCTTTCTTT
NA	TRBV19	TRBJ1-1	TRBD1	CASKKQGTNTEAFF	TGTGCCAGTAAAAAACAGGGGACGAACACTGAAGCTTTCTTT
NA	TRBV5-6	TRBJ2-1	NA	CASSRQLYNEQFF	TGTGCCAGCAGCCGACAGCTATACAATGAGCAGTTCTTC
NA	TRBV15	TRBJ2-5	NA	CATSGAPWHNQETQYF	TGTGCCACCAGCGGAGCCCCTTGGCACAACCAAGAGACCCAGTACTTC
few	TRBV5-6	TRBJ1-4	NA	CASSLVAGGGLSNEKLFF	TGTGCCAGCAGCTTGGTGGCAGGTGGTGGTTTGTCTAATGAAAAACTGTTTTTT
NA	TRBV5-1	TRBJ2-3	TRBD2	CASSDPSGSTDTQYF	TGCGCCAGCAGCGATCCTAGCGGTAGCACAGATACGCAGTATTTT
NA	TRBV4-2	TRBJ1-2	NA	CASSQDGAANLLGYTF	TGTGCCAGCAGCCAAGATGGGGCAGCCAATCTCCTCGGCTACACCTTC
NA	TRBV7-9	TRBJ2-1	NA	CASSLGVHGVRVTDEQFF	TGTGCCAGCAGCTTAGGTGTGCATGGGGTCAGGGTGACTGATGAGCAGTTCTTC
NA	TRBV2	TRBJ1-4	TRBD1	CASGQGNEKLFF	TGTGCCAGCGGACAGGGGAATGAAAAACTGTTTTTT
NA	TRBV7-2	TRBJ1-6	NA	CASSLDWEGHSPLHF	TGTGCCAGCAGCTTAGACTGGGAGGGCCATTCACCCCTCCACTTT
NA	TRBV27	TRBJ1-6	NA	CASSLEGVRYNSPLHF	TGTGCCAGCAGTTTAGAAGGGGTCCGCTATAATTCACCCCTCCACTTT
NA	TRBV30	TRBJ1-5	NA	CAWSEMTDQPQHF	TGTGCCTGGAGTGAAATGACAGATCAGCCCCAGCATTTT
NA	TRBV28	TRBJ1-5	TRBD1	CASSLNRGLGNQPQHF	TGTGCCAGCAGTTTAAACAGGGGGCTGGGCAATCAGCCCCAGCATTTT
few	TRBV5-4	TRBJ2-7	TRBD2	CASRGGTSSNYEQYF	TGTGCCAGCAGGGGCGGGACTAGTAGCAACTACGAGCAGTACTTC
NA	TRBV11-2	TRBJ2-7	NA	CASSLDRDYEQYF	TGTGCCAGCAGCTTAGATCGGGACTACGAGCAGTACTTC
NA	TRBV24-1	TRBJ2-5	TRBD1	CATSDFGSGQGMGETQYF	TGTGCCACCAGTGATTTTGGATCGGGACAGGGGATGGGAGAGACCCAGTACTTC
NA	TRBV28	TRBJ1-6	NA	CASSTYLNNSPLHF	TGTGCCAGCAGTACATATCTCAATAATTCACCCCTCCACTTT
NA	TRBV19	TRBJ1-5	TRBD1	CASRTGDQPQHF	TGTGCCAGTAGGACAGGGGACCAGCCCCAGCATTTT
NA	TRBV29-1	TRBJ2-1	TRBD1	CSVPGQGVNEQFF	TGCAGCGTACCGGGACAGGGGGTCAATGAGCAGTTCTTC
few	TRBV6-1	TRBJ1-1	NA	CASSEQRYGSEAFF	TGTGCCAGCAGTGAACAGAGATACGGGTCTGAAGCTTTCTTT
NA	TRBV30	TRBJ2-2	TRBD1	CAWSPTGWNTGELFF	TGTGCCTGGAGTCCGACAGGGTGGAACACCGGGGAGCTGTTTTTT
NA	TRBV3-1/TRBV3-2	TRBJ1-3	NA	CASSPPRSDTIYF	TGTGCCAGCAGCCCCCCCCGTTCTGACACCATATATTTT
NA	TRBV6-2/TRBV6-3	TRBJ2-7	NA	CASSYRQYEQYF	TGTGCCAGCAGTTATAGACAATACGAGCAGTACTTC
NA	TRBV11-3	TRBJ1-2	NA	CASSLAGGTLYGYTF	TGTGCCAGCAGCTTAGCCGGGGGGACGCTCTATGGCTACACCTTC
NA	TRBV9	TRBJ1-5	NA	CASSVTGYQPQHF	TGTGCCAGCAGCGTCACAGGGTATCAGCCCCAGCATTTT
NA	TRBV29-1	TRBJ2-1	NA	CSVLRLVRQGEQFF	TGCAGCGTTCTACGACTAGTACGGCAAGGTGAGCAGTTCTTC
NA	TRBV7-2	TRBJ1-5	NA	CASSLPGHGNQPQHF	TGTGCCAGCAGCTTACCAGGGCACGGGAATCAGCCCCAGCATTTT
NA	TRBV7-9	TRBJ1-3	NA	CASKDSTEPSGNTIYF	TGTGCCAGCAAGGATTCGACGGAGCCCTCTGGAAACACCATATATTTT
NA	TRBV7-2	TRBJ1-1	NA	CASSLGRALYTEAFF	TGTGCCAGCAGCTTAGGGCGGGCGTTGTACACTGAAGCTTTCTTT
few	TRBV11-2	TRBJ1-2	NA	CASSLTGSYGYTF	TGTGCCAGCAGCTTAACAGGGAGCTATGGCTACACCTTC
NA	TRBV9	TRBJ2-1	TRBD2	CASSVDQLAGSQFF	TGTGCCAGCAGCGTAGATCAACTAGCGGGAAGCCAGTTCTTC
NA	TRBV5-6	TRBJ2-3	TRBD1	CASSTTGGTDTQYF	TGTGCCAGCAGCACCACAGGGGGCACAGATACGCAGTATTTT
NA	TRBV9	TRBJ2-6	NA	CASSVFGSGANVLTF	TGTGCCAGCAGCGTATTCGGTTCTGGGGCCAACGTCCTGACTTTC
NA	TRBV27	TRBJ2-1	TRBD2	CASSPGLAGVMYNEQFF	TGTGCCAGCAGCCCGGGACTAGCGGGAGTAATGTACAATGAGCAGTTCTTC
NA	TRBV4-1	TRBJ1-6	NA	CASSPGDLSYNSPLHF	TGCGCCAGCAGCCCAGGCGACCTCTCCTATAATTCACCCCTCCACTTT
NA	TRBV5-4	TRBJ2-3	TRBD2	CASSLARLANLATDTQYF	TGTGCCAGCAGCTTGGCCCGACTAGCCAATCTCGCCACAGATACGCAGTATTTT
NA	TRBV3-1/TRBV3-2	TRBJ1-5	TRBD1	CASSQEDKGTGNQPQHF	TGTGCCAGCAGCCAAGAGGACAAAGGGACAGGAAATCAGCCCCAGCATTTT
NA	TRBV10-1	TRBJ2-4	TRBD1	CASSEDLGTGGKNIQYF	TGCGCCAGCAGTGAGGACCTTGGGACAGGGGGTAAAAACATTCAGTACTTC
NA	TRBV5-4	TRBJ2-7	TRBD2	CASSFGLAGVYEQYF	TGTGCCAGCAGCTTCGGCCTAGCGGGAGTCTACGAGCAGTACTTC